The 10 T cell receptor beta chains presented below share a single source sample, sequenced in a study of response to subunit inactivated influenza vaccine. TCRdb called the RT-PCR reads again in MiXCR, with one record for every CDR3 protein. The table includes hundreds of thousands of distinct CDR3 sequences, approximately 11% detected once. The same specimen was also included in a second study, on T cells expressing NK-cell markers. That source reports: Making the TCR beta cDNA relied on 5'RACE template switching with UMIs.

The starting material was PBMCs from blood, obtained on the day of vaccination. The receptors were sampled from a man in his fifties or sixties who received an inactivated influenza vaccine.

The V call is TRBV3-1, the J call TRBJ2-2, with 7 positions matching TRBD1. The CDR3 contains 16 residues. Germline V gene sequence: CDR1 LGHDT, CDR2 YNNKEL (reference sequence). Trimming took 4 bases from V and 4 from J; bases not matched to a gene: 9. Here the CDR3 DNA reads TGTGCCAGCAGCCTCCCGGACAGGTTGTTCACCGGGGAGCTGTTTTTT. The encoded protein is CASSLPDRLFTGELFF. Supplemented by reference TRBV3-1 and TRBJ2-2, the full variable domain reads DTAVSQTPKYLVTQMGNDKSIKCEQNLGHDTMYWYKQDSKKFLKIMFSYNNKELIINETVPNRFSPKSPDKAHLNLHINSLELGDSAVYFCASSLPDRLFTGELFFGEGSRLTVL.

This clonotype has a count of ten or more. The CDR3 sequence is CASSPHLDRVEQYF. Here the CDR3 DNA reads TGTGCCAGCAGCCCCCACCTTGACAGGGTTGAGCAGTACTTC. V usage is TRBV7-2 and J usage is TRBJ2-7, with 7 bases identical to TRBD1. Trimming cost V 5 bases and J 7 bases; bases outside gene matches: 11. This CDR3 is built from 14 residues. Germline assignment: CDR1 SGHTA and CDR2 FQGNSA.

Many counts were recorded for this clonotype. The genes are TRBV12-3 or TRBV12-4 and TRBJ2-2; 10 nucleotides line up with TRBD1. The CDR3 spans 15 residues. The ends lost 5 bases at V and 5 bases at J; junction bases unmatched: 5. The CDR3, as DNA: TGTGCCAGCAGTCCCCGGACAGGGGGGACCGGGGAGCTGTTTTTT. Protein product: CASSPRTGGTGELFF.

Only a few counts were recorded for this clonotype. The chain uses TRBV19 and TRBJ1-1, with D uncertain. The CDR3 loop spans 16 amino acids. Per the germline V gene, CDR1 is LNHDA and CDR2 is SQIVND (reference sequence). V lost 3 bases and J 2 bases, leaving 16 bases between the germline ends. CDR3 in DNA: TGTGCCAGTAGTATGTTTGCCCCCGAGAAAAACACTGAAGCTTTCTTT. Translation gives CASSMFAPEKNTEAFF. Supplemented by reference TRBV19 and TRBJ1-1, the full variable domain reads DGGITQSPKYLFRKEGQNVTLSCEQNLNHDAMYWYRQDPGQGLRLIYYSQIVNDFQKGDIAEGYSVSREKKESFPLTVTSAQKNPTAFYLCASSMFAPEKNTEAFFGQGTRLTVV.

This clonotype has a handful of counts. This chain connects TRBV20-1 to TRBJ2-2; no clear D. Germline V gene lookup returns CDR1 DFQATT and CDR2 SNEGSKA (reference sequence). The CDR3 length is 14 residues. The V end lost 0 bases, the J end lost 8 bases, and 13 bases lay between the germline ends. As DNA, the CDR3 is TGCAGTGCTAGAGATAATGCCGCTCGAGGGGAGCTGTTTTTT. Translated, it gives CSARDNAARGELFF.

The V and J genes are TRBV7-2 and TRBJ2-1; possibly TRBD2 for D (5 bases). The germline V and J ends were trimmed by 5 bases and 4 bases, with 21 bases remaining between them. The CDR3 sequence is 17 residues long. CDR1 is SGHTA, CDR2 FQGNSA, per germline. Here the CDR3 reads CASSPRVLGVAYNEQFF. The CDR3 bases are TGTGCCAGCAGCCCTAGAGTATTGGGAGTGGCTTACAATGAGCAGTTCTTC.

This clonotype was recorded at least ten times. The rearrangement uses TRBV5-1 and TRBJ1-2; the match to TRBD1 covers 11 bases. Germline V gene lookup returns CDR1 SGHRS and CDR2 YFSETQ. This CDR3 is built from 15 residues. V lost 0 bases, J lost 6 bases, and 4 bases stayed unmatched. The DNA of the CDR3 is TGCGCCAGCAGCTTGGAAAGGACAGGGGGCCATGGCTACACCTTC. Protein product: CASSLERTGGHGYTF.

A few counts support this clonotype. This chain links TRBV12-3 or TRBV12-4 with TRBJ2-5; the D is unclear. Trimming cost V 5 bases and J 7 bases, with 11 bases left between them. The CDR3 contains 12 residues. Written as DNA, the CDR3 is TGTGCCAGCAGTCCAAGGCCGGGGACCCAGTACTTC. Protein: CASSPRPGTQYF.

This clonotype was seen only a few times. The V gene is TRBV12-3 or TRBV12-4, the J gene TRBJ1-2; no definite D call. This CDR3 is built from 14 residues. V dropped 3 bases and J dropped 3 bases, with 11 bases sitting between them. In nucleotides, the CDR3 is TGTGCCAGCAGTTTCCCCCAGCAGGACTATGGCTACACCTTC. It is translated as CASSFPQQDYGYTF.

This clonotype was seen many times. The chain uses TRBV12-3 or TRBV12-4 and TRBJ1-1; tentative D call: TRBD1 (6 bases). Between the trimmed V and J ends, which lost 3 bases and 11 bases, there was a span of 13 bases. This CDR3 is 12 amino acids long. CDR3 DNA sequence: TGTGCCAGCAGTTTCAACAGGGTTGGGGCTTTCTTT. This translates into CASSFNRVGAFF.